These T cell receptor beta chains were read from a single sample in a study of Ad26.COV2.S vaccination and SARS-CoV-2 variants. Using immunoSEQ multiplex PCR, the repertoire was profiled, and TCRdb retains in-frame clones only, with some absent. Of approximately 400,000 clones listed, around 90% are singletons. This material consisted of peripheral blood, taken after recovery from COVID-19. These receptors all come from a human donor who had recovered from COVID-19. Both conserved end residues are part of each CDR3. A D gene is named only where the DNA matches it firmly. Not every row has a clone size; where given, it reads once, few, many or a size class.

DNA: TGTGCCAGCAGCTCCGCGGGGGGGAGCGGGGTGCGCAATGAGCAGTTCTTC
CDR3: CASSSAGGSGVRNEQFF
J: TRBJ2-1
size: -
V: TRBV7-8
D: TRBD2

DNA: TGCGCCAGCAGCCCCCGGGACAGGGTAGGGGCAGCTGGAAACACCATATATTTT
CDR3: CASSPRDRVGAAGNTIYF
J: TRBJ1-3
size: -
V: TRBV4-1
D: TRBD1

DNA: TGTGCCAGCAGTTCTCCGGGCACAGATACGCAGTATTTT
CDR3: CASSSPGTDTQYF
J: TRBJ2-3
size: -
V: TRBV12-3/TRBV12-4
D: -

DNA: TGTGCCAGCAGCTCCCCCCCTCCCCCCGGGGAGCTGTTTTTT
CDR3: CASSSPPPPGELFF
J: TRBJ2-2
size: -
V: TRBV7-2
D: -

DNA: TGCACCAGCAGCCAAGACGGGGGCCAAGAGACCCAGTACTTC
CDR3: CTSSQDGGQETQYF
J: TRBJ2-5
size: -
V: TRBV1
D: -

DNA: TGTGCCAGCAGCACCTTATGGACTAGCGGGGGCCAGAACACCGGGGAGCTGTTTTTT
CDR3: CASSTLWTSGGQNTGELFF
J: TRBJ2-2
size: once
V: TRBV13
D: TRBD2

DNA: TGTGCCAGCAGTTATCCGACGGCCCGGGGAGAAAAACTGTTTTTT
CDR3: CASSYPTARGEKLFF
J: TRBJ1-4
size: -
V: TRBV6-5
D: -

DNA: TGTGCCAGCAGCTTAGGGGGGACAGGGTACAACTACGAGCAGTACTTC
CDR3: CASSLGGTGYNYEQYF
J: TRBJ2-7
size: -
V: TRBV11-1
D: TRBD1

DNA: TGTGCCAGCTCACCCTCGAATTCACCCCTCCACTTT
CDR3: CASSPSNSPLHF
J: TRBJ1-6
size: -
V: TRBV18
D: -

DNA: TGTGCCAGCCCAGGGACCACTGAAGCTTTCTTT
CDR3: CASPGTTEAFF
J: TRBJ1-1
size: -
V: TRBV27
D: -

DNA: TGTGCCAGCAGTCCTACCGGGGGCCCCCAAGAGACCCAGTACTTC
CDR3: CASSPTGGPQETQYF
J: TRBJ2-5
size: -
V: TRBV7-6
D: -

DNA: TGTGCCAGCTCACCGACAGGGGGCAATCAGCCCCAGCATTTT
CDR3: CASSPTGGNQPQHF
J: TRBJ1-5
size: few
V: TRBV18
D: TRBD1

DNA: TGTGCCAGCAGCTTGATGGCCTATGGCTACACCTTC
CDR3: CASSLMAYGYTF
J: TRBJ1-2
size: -
V: TRBV5-6
D: -

DNA: TGTGCCAGCAGCTTAGACGTCGGAGGCTACACCTTC
CDR3: CASSLDVGGYTF
J: TRBJ1-2
size: -
V: TRBV7-2
D: -

DNA: TGTGCCAGCAGTTACTACCGGGGAGAGACCCAGTACTTC
CDR3: CASSYYRGETQYF
J: TRBJ2-5
size: -
V: TRBV6-5
D: -

DNA: TGTGCCAGTCGACCCAAGCCGCCTTATGGCTACACCTTC
CDR3: CASRPKPPYGYTF
J: TRBJ1-2
size: -
V: TRBV6-5
D: -

DNA: TGTGCCAGCAGCGCGGGACAGGCCTCCTACGAGCAGTACTTC
CDR3: CASSAGQASYEQYF
J: TRBJ2-7
size: -
V: TRBV5-4
D: TRBD1

DNA: TGTGCCAGCAGCCAAGGGGCCAGGCAGACCCAGTACTTC
CDR3: CASSQGARQTQYF
J: TRBJ2-5
size: few
V: TRBV3-1/TRBV3-2
D: -

DNA: TGTGCCATCAAAGGAACAACAGGGGGAATCGGTTCACCCCTCCACTTT
CDR3: CAIKGTTGGIGSPLHF
J: TRBJ1-6
size: -
V: TRBV10-3
D: TRBD1

DNA: TGTGCCAGCAGAAGAGGGGGCCAAGAGACCCAGTACTTC
CDR3: CASRRGGQETQYF
J: TRBJ2-5
size: -
V: TRBV7-9
D: -

DNA: TGTGCCAGCAGTTTGGGCTGGACAGGGGGGAATCAGCCCCAGCATTTT
CDR3: CASSLGWTGGNQPQHF
J: TRBJ1-5
size: -
V: TRBV28
D: TRBD1

DNA: TGTGCCAGCAGCTCCCGGACAGATGGGGGTGAGAAACTGTTTTTT
CDR3: CASSSRTDGGEKLFF
J: TRBJ1-4
size: -
V: TRBV5-4
D: -

DNA: TGCGCCAGCAGCCCCCCTTCCAAAAACATTCAGTACTTC
CDR3: CASSPPSKNIQYF
J: TRBJ2-4
size: -
V: TRBV5-1
D: -

DNA: TGTGCCAGCAGTTACTCTCGTCTGGGACTGGGGGAGCAGTACTTC
CDR3: CASSYSRLGLGEQYF
J: TRBJ2-7
size: once
V: TRBV6-5
D: -

DNA: TGTGCCAGCAGCCACCACAGGGGGCACGGCTACACCTTC
CDR3: CASSHHRGHGYTF
J: TRBJ1-2
size: few
V: TRBV3-1/TRBV3-2
D: TRBD1

DNA: TGTGCCAGCAGTTCCCAGGGTCAGGCGAACACTGAAGCTTTCTTT
CDR3: CASSSQGQANTEAFF
J: TRBJ1-1
size: -
V: TRBV6-5
D: -

DNA: TGTGCCAGCAATGGCAGGGGTTATGGCTACACCTTC
CDR3: CASNGRGYGYTF
J: TRBJ1-2
size: -
V: TRBV5-6
D: -

DNA: TGCGCCAGCAGCCAAGACGGTGGGACTGAAGCTTTCTTT
CDR3: CASSQDGGTEAFF
J: TRBJ1-1
size: -
V: TRBV4-1
D: -

DNA: TGTGCCAGCAGTTTTTTGGCCACCGGGGAGCTGTTTTTT
CDR3: CASSFLATGELFF
J: TRBJ2-2
size: -
V: TRBV12-3/TRBV12-4
D: -

DNA: TGTGCCAGCAGTGAAGCTTACGGTGAGACCCAGTACTTC
CDR3: CASSEAYGETQYF
J: TRBJ2-5
size: -
V: TRBV2
D: -

DNA: TGTGCCAGCAGTGGAGGGGGCTTGGCCTACTCTGGAAACACCATATATTTT
CDR3: CASSGGGLAYSGNTIYF
J: TRBJ1-3
size: once
V: TRBV6-1
D: TRBD1

DNA: TGTGCCAGCGGGCGGACAGGAACGCCTTCTAGCACAGATACGCAGTATTTT
CDR3: CASGRTGTPSSTDTQYF
J: TRBJ2-3
size: -
V: TRBV19
D: TRBD1

DNA: TGTGCCAGCAGCTTGGAGGGCTGGGAACAGGAGACCCAGTACTTC
CDR3: CASSLEGWEQETQYF
J: TRBJ2-5
size: -
V: TRBV5-8
D: -

DNA: TGTGCCAGCAGTGAAGTAGGAGGGGAGCCCAGTGGTACCGGGGAGCTGTTTTTT
CDR3: CASSEVGGEPSGTGELFF
J: TRBJ2-2
size: -
V: TRBV2
D: -

DNA: TGTGCCAGCAGTCCTTCCCGGGACTTCCCAATCGTGAACACTGAAGCTTTCTTT
CDR3: CASSPSRDFPIVNTEAFF
J: TRBJ1-1
size: once
V: TRBV5-5
D: -

DNA: TGCAGCGCTGGTGGGTTAGGCTCTGGGGCCAACGTCCTGACTTTC
CDR3: CSAGGLGSGANVLTF
J: TRBJ2-6
size: once
V: TRBV29-1
D: -

DNA: TGTGCCAGCAGCTCCGGACAGGAAAAGGGCTACACCTTC
CDR3: CASSSGQEKGYTF
J: TRBJ1-2
size: -
V: TRBV5-4
D: TRBD1

DNA: TGTGCCAGCAGCGTCGATCTGCAGGGACGAGCTTTCTTT
CDR3: CASSVDLQGRAFF
J: TRBJ1-1
size: -
V: TRBV7-9
D: -

DNA: TGTGCCAGCAGCCAAGATTTCGGACAGGAGAGCACAGATACGCAGTATTTT
CDR3: CASSQDFGQESTDTQYF
J: TRBJ2-3
size: -
V: TRBV14
D: TRBD1

DNA: TGCGCCAGCAGCCAAGACCAGGGGTGGGGAGAGACCCAGTACTTC
CDR3: CASSQDQGWGETQYF
J: TRBJ2-5
size: -
V: TRBV4-1
D: -

DNA: TGTGCCAGCAGCTTAGGTGGAACAGGGGGCGGCATTCAGTACTTC
CDR3: CASSLGGTGGGIQYF
J: TRBJ2-4
size: -
V: TRBV7-2
D: TRBD1

DNA: TGTGCCAGCAGCGTAGAAAGCGACCAAGAGACCCAGTACTTC
CDR3: CASSVESDQETQYF
J: TRBJ2-5
size: -
V: TRBV9
D: -